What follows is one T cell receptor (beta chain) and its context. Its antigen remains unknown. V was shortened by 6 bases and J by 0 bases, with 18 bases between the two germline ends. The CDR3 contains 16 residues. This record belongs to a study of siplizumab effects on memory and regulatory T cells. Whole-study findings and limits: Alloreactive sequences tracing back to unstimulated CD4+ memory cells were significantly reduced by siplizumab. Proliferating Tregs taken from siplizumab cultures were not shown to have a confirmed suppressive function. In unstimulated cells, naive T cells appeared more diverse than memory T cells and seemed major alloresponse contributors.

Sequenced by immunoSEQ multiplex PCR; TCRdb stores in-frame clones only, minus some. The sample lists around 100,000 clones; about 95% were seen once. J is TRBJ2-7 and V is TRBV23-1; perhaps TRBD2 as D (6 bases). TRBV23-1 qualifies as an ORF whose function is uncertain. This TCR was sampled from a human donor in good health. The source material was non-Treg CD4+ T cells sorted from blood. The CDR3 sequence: CASSQSAGLYSYEQYF. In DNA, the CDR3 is TGCGCCAGCAGCCAGAGCGCGGGGTTGTACTCCTACGAGCAGTACTTC.